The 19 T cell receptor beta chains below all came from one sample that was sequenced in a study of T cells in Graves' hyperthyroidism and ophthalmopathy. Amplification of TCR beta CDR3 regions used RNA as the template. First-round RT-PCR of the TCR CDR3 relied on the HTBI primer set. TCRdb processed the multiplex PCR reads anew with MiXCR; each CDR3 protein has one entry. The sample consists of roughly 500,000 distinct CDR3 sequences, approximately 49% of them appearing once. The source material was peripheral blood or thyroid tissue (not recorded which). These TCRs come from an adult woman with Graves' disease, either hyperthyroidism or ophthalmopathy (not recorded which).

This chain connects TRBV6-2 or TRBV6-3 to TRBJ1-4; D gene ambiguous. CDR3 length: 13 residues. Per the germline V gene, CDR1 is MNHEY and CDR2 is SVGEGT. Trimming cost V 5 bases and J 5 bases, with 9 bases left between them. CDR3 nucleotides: TGTGCCAGCAGTCATCGGGAAAATGAAAAACTGTTTTTT. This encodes CASSHRENEKLFF.

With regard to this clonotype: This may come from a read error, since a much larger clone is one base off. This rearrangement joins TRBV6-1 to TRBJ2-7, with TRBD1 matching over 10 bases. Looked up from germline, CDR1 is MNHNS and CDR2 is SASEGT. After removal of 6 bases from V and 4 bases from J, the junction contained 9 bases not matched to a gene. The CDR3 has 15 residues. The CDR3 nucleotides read TGTGCCAGCAGCGGCCCGGGACAGGGGATATACGAGCAGTACTTC. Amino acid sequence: CASSGPGQGIYEQYF.

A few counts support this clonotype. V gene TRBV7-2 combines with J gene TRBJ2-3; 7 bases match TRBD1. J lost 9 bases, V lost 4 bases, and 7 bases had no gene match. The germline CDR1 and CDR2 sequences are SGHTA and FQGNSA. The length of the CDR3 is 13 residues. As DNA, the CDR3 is TGTGCCAGCAGCTCCAACCGACAGGGAACGCAGTATTTT. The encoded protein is CASSSNRQGTQYF.

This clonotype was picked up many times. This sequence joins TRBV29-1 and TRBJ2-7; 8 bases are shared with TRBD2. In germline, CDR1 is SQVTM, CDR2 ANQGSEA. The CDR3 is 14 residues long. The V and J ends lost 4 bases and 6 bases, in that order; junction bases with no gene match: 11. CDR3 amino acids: CSVAGSGSPSEQYF. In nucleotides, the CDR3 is TGCAGCGTTGCGGGGAGCGGGAGTCCCAGCGAGCAGTACTTC.

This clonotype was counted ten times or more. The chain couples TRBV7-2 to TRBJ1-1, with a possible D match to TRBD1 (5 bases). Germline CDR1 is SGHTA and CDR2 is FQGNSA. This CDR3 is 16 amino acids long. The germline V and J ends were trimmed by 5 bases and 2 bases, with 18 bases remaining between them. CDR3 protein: CASSPFLGAQNTEAFF. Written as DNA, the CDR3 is TGTGCCAGCAGCCCCTTTCTTGGGGCCCAAAACACTGAAGCTTTCTTT.

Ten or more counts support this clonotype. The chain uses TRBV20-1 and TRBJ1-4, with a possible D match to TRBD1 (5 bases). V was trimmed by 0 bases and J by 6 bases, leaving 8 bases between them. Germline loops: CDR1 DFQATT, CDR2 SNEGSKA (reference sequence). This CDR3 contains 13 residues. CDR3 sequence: CSAREGEHEKLFF. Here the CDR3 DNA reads TGCAGTGCTAGAGAGGGGGAACATGAAAAACTGTTTTTT.

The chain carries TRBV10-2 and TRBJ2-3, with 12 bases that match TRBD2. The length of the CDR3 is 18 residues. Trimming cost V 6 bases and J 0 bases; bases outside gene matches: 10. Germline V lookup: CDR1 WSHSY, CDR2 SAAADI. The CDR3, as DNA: TGCGCCAGCAGCCAACGACTAGCGGGGGCCTCTAGCACAGATACGCAGTATTTT. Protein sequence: CASSQRLAGASSTDTQYF.

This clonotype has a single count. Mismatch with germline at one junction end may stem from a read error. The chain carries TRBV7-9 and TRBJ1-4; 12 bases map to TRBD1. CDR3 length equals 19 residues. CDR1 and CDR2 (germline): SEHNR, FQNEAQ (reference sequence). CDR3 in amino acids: CASSQLGQGAFRANEKLFF. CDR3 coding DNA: TGCGCCAGCAGCCAACTGGGACAGGGGGCGTTCAGGGCTAATGAAAAACTGTTTTTT.

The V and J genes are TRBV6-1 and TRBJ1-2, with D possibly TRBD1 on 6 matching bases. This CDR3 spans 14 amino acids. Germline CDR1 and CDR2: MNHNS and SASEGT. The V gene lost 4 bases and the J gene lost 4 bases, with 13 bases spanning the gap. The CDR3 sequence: CASSAPGVAYGYTF. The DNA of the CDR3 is TGTGCCAGCAGTGCCCCAGGGGTCGCCTATGGCTACACCTTC.

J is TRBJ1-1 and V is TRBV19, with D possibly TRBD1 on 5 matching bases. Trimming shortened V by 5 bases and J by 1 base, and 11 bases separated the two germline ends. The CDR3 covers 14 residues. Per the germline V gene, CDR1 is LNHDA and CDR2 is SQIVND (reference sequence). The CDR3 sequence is CASSWGNPNTEAFF. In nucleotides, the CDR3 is TGTGCCAGTAGTTGGGGCAATCCGAACACTGAAGCTTTCTTT.

In DNA, the CDR3 is TGTGCCATCAGTGAGAGGCCCCGGGAGGACAGGGTTAGCAATCAGCCCCAGCATTTT. Protein: CAISERPREDRVSNQPQHF. V is TRBV10-3 and J is TRBJ1-5; TRBD1 aligns across 8 bases. The CDR3 sequence is 19 residues long. With 2 bases clipped from V and 0 bases from J, the junction kept 12 bases outside the gene matches. CDR1 is ENHRY, CDR2 SYGVKD, per germline.

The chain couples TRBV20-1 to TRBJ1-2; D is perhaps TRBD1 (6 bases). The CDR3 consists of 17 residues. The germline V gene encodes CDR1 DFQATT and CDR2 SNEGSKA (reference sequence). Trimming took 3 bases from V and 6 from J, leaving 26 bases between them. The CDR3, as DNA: TGCAGTGCTAGGCTTTGGGGGCAGTACACCGGGGACGATGGCTACACCTTC. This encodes CSARLWGQYTGDDGYTF.

CDR3 nucleotides: TGCGCCAGCAGCGCCACGGGTGGGGAGGACGAGCAGTACTTC. Translation: CASSATGGEDEQYF. The chain uses TRBV5-1 and TRBJ2-7; D possibly corresponds to TRBD2 (6 bases). The V gene lost 4 bases and the J gene lost 5 bases, with 16 bases spanning the gap. This CDR3 region has 14 residues. The germline V gene encodes CDR1 SGHRS and CDR2 YFSETQ.

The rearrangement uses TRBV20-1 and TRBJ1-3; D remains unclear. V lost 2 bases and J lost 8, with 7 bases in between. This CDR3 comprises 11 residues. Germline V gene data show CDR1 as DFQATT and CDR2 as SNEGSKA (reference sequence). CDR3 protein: CSARMGDTIYF. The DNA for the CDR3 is TGCAGTGCTAGAATGGGAGACACCATATATTTT.

The chain's CDR3 is CASSPNGGPTLNTEAFF. The CDR3 bases are TGTGCCAGCAGCCCCAATGGGGGGCCAACGCTGAACACTGAAGCTTTCTTT. The V gene is TRBV7-6, the J gene TRBJ1-1; TRBD1 is a possible D gene (6 bases). The length of the CDR3 is 17 residues. The germline CDR1 and CDR2 sequences are SGHVS and FNYEAQ. Trimming left V 5 bases short and J 0 bases short, with 19 bases between. The full variable domain, rest sourced from reference TRBV7-6 and TRBJ1-1, is GAGVSQSPRYKVTKRGQDVALRCDPISGHVSLYWYRQALGQGPEFLTYFNYEAQQDKSGLPNDRFSAERPEGSISTLTIQRTEQRDSAMYRCASSPNGGPTLNTEAFFGQGTRLTVV.

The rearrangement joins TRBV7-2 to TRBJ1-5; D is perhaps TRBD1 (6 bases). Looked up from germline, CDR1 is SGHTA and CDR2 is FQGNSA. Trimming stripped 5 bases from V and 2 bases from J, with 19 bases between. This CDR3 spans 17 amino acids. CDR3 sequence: CASSATPGVAGNQPQHF. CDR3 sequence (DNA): TGTGCCAGCAGCGCGACCCCAGGGGTGGCGGGCAATCAGCCCCAGCATTTT. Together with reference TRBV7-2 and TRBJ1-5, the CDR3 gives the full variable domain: GAGVSQSPSNKVTEKGKDVELRCDPISGHTALYWYRQSLGQGLEFLIYFQGNSAPDKSGLPSDRFSAERTGGSVSTLTIQRTQQEDSAVYLCASSATPGVAGNQPQHFGDGTRLSIL.

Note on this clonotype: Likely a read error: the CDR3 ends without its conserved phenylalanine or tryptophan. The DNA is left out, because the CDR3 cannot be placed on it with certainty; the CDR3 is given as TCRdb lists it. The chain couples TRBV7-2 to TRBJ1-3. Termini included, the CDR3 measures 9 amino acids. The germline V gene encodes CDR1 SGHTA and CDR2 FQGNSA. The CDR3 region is CASSLSAHT.

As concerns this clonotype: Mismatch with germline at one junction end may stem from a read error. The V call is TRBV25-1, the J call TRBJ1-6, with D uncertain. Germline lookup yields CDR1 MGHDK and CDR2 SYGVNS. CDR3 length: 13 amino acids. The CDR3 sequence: CACSAGLDSPLHF. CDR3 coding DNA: TGTGCCTGCAGTGCCGGACTAGATTCACCCCTCCACTTT.

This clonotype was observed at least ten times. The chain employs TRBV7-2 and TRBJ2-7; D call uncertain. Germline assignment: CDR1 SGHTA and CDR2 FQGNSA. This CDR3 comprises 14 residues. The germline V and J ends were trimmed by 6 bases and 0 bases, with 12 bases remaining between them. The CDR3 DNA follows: TGTGCCAGCAGTTCCCACTGGAGCTCCTACGAGCAGTACTTC. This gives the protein CASSSHWSSYEQYF.